This T cell receptor (beta chain) emerged from a study of T cells in Graves' hyperthyroidism and ophthalmopathy. Template material for amplifying TCR beta CDR3 regions consisted of RNA transcripts. The study used the HTBI primer set for a first-round RT-PCR of the TCR CDR3. A single record per CDR3 protein comes from TCRdb applying MiXCR to the multiplex PCR reads. The sample has roughly 530,000 distinct CDR3 sequences, roughly a sixth seen once. J lost 0 bases, V lost 6 bases, and 5 bases had no gene match. Germline CDR1 is SGHTA and CDR2 is FQGNSA. The length of the CDR3 is 15 residues. This clonotype was recorded many times.

The chain couples TRBV7-2 to TRBJ1-1; 9 bases line up with TRBD1. This TCR derives from a woman under 30 with Graves' ophthalmopathy. The source material was blood. This CDR3 reads CASRWTGDLNTEAFF. The DNA of the CDR3 is TGTGCCAGCAGATGGACAGGGGACCTGAACACTGAAGCTTTCTTT.